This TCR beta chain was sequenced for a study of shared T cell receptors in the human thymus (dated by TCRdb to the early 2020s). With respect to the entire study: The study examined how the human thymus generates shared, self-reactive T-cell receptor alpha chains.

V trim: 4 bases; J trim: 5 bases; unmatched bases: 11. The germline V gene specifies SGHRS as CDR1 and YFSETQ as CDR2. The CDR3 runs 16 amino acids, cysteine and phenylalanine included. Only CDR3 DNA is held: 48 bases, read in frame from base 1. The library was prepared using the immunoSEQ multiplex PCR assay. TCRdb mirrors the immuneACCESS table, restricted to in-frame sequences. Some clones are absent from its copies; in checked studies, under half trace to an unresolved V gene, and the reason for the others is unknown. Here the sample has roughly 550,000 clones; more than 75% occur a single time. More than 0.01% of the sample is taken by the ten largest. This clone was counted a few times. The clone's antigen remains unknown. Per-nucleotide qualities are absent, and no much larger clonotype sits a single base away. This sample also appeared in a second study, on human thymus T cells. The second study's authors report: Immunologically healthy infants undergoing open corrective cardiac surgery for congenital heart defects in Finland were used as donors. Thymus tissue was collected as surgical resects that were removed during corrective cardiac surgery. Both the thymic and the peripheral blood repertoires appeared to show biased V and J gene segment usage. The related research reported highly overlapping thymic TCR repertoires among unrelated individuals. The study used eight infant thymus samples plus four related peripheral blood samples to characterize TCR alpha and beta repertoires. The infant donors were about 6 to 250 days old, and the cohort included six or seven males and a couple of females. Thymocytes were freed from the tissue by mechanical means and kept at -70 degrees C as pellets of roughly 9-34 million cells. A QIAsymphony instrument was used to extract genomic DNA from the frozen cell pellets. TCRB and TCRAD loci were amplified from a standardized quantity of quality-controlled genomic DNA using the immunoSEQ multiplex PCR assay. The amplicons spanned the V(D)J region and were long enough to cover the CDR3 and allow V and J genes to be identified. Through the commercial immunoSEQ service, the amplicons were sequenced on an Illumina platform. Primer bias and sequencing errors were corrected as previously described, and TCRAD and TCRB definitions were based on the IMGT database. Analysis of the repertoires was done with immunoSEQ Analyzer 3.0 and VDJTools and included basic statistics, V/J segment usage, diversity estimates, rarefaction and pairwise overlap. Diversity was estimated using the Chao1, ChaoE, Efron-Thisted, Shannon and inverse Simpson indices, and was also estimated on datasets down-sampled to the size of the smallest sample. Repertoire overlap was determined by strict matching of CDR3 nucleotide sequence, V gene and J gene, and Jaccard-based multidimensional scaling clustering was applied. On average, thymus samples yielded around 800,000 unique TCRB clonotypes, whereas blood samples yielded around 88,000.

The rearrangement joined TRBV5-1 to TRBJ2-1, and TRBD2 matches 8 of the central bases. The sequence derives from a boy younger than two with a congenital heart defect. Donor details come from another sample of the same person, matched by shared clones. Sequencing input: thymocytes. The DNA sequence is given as TGCGCCAGCAGCACCCCAGGCCGACTAGCGCACAATGAGCAGTTCTTC. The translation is CASSTPGRLAHNEQFF.